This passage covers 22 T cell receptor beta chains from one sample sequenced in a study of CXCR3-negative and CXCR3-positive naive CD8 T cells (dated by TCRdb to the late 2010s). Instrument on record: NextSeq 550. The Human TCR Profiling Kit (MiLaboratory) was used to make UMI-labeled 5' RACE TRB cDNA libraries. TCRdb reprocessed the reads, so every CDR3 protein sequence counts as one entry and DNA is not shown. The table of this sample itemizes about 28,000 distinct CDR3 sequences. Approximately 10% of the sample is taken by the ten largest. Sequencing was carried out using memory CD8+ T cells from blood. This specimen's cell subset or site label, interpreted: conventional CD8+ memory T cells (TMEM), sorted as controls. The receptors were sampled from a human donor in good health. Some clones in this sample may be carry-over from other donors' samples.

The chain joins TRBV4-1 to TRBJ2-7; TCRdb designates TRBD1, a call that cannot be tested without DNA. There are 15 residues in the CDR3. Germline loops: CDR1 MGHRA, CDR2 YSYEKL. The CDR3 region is CASSPLSQGSYEQYF.

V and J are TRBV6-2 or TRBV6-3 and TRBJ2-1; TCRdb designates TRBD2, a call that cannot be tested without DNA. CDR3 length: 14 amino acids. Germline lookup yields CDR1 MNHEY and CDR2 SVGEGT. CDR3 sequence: CASSFGTSGYEQFF.

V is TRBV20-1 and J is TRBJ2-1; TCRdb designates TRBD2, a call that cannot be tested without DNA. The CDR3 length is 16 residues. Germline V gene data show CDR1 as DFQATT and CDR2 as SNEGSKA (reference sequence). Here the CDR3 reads CSARGGASVGYNEQFF.

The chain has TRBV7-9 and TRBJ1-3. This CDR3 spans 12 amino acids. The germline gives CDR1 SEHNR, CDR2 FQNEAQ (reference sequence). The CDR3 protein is CASGSTGNTIYF.

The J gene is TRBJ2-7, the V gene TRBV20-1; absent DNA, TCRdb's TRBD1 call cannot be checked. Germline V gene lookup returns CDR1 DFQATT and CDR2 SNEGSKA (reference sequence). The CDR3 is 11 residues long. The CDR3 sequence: CSAPFGGEQYF.

The CDR3 sequence is CASSTHSAINYGYTF. The V and J genes are TRBV12-3 or TRBV12-4 and TRBJ1-2. The CDR3 is 15 residues long.

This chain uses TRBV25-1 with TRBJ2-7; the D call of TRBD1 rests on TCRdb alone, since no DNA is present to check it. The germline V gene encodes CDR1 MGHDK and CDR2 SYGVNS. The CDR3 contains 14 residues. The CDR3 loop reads CASSESGQGYEQYF.

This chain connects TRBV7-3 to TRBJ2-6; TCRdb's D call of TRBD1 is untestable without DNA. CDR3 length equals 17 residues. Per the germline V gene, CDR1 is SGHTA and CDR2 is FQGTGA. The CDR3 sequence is CASSRSGAPGGANVLTF.

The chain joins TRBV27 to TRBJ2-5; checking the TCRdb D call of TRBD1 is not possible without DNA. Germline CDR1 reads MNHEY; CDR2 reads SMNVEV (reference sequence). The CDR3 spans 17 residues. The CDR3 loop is CASSLSHGDPSKGTQYF.

The CDR3 region is CASSALGGAYNEQFF. The V and J genes are TRBV6-1 and TRBJ2-1; lacking DNA, the TRBD1 call made by TCRdb goes unchecked. From germline, CDR1 is MNHNS and CDR2 SASEGT. The CDR3 is 15 residues long.

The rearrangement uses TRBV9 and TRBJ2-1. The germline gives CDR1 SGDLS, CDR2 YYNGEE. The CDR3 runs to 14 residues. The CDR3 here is CASSAEDSSNEQFF.

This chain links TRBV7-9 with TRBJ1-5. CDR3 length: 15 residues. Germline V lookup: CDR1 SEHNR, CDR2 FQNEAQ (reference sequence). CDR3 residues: CASSLSGRTNQPQHF.

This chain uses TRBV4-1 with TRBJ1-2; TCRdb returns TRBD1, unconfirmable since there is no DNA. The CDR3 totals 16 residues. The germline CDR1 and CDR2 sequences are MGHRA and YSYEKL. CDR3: CASSQDGTGMNYGYTF.

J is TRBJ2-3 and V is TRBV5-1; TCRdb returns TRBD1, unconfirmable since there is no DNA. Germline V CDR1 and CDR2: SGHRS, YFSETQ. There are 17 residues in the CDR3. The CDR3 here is CASSLRDRGFITDTQYF.

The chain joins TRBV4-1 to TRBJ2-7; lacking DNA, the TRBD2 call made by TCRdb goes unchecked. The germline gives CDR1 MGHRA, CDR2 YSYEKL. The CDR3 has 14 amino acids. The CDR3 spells CASSQWTRGYEQYF.

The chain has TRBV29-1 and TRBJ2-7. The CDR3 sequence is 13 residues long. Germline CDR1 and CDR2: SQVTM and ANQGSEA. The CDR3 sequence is CSVASGGSYEQYF.

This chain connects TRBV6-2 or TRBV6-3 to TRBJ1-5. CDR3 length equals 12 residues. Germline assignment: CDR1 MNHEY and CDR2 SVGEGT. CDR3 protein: CASSYSPQPQHF.

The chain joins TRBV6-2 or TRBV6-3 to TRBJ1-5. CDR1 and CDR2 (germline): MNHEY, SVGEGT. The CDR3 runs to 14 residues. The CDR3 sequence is CASKRIASNQPQHF.

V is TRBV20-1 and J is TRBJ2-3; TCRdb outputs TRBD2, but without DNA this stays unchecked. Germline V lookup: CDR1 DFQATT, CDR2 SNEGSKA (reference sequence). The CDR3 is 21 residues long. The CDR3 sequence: CSASAEEGTSGGRGPTDTQYF.

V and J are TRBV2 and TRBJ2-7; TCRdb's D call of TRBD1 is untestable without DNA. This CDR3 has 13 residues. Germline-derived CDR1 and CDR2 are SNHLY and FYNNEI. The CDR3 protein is CAAQGFQSYEQYF. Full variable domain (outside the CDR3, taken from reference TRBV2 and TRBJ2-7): EPEVTQTPSHQVTQMGQEVILRCVPISNHLYFYWYRQILGQKVEFLVSFYNNEISEKSEIFDDQFSVERPDGSNFTLKIRSTKLEDSAMYFCAAQGFQSYEQYFGPGTRLTVT.

CDR3 residues: CSVVSSIPYEQYF. The chain has TRBV29-1 and TRBJ2-7; TCRdb returns TRBD1, unconfirmable since there is no DNA. CDR1 and CDR2 (germline): SQVTM, ANQGSEA. This CDR3 has 13 amino acids.

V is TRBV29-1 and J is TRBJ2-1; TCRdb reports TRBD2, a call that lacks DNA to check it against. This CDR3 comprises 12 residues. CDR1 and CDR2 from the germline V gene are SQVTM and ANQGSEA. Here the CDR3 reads CSVRGAWNEQFF.